This T cell receptor beta chain was captured by sequencing in a study of monozygotic twins with inflammatory bowel disease. This CDR3 spans 14 amino acids. Germline V gene sequence: CDR1 SGHDT, CDR2 YYEEEE. Making each TCR library took around 3.5 ug of total RNA. The UMIs carried a 6-nucleotide sample barcode, and they were added by template switching. TCRdb re-called the 5' RACE reads and gives one entry per CDR3 protein, without DNA. The sample holds around 230,000 distinct CDR3 sequences. This chain joins TRBV5-6 and TRBJ2-7; TCRdb gives TRBD1 as the D gene, but with no DNA this cannot be confirmed. The receptor's source is a human donor with ulcerative colitis or Crohn's disease, or a healthy co-twin of an affected twin (not recorded which). The sample comprised blood. The CDR3: CASSSLGQGYEQYF.